What follows are 5 T cell receptor beta chains derived from one specimen sequenced in a study of T cell responses to AZD1222 COVID-19 vaccine. Only in-frame clones appear in the TCRdb table, and some are missing; sequencing was by immunoSEQ multiplex PCR. Among 200,000 or so clones, more than 85% were seen once, and the ten largest hold roughly 0.99%. This specimen was peripheral blood, taken on day 0 of MenACWY control vaccination. Receptors originate from an adult in good health.

In DNA, the CDR3 is TGTGCCAGCTCCCTATACGGGGGGTCCTACGAGCAGTACTTC. Translating gives CASSLYGGSYEQYF. The V and J genes are TRBV18 and TRBJ2-7, with 7 bases lining up with TRBD2. This CDR3 spans 14 amino acids. V gave up 6 bases and J gave up 1 base; unmatched junction bases: 6. Germline CDR1 is KGHSH and CDR2 is LQKENI.

CDR3 in amino acids: CASSRPTGATEAFF. The CDR3, as DNA: TGTGCCAGCAGCCGGCCGACAGGGGCCACTGAAGCTTTCTTT. The chain links TRBV28 to TRBJ1-1, with 8 nucleotides matching TRBD1. J was trimmed by 4 bases and V by 6 bases; bases with no gene match: 7. This CDR3 is 14 amino acids long. Germline V CDR1 and CDR2: MDHEN, SYDVKM.

This sequence joins TRBV18 and TRBJ2-3, with a tentative D call TRBD1 (6 bases). Germline V gene sequence: CDR1 KGHSH, CDR2 LQKENI. The CDR3 has 15 residues. V was shortened by 3 bases and J by 4 bases, with 14 bases between the two germline ends. The CDR3 coding sequence is TGTGCCAGCTCACCGTCGACAGGCAGGTCAGATACGCAGTATTTT. The encoded protein is CASSPSTGRSDTQYF.

The chain carries TRBV19 and TRBJ1-6; 8 bases align to TRBD1. Looked up from germline, CDR1 is LNHDA and CDR2 is SQIVND (reference sequence). V lost 5 bases to trimming and J lost 6 bases; unmatched junction nucleotides: 3. The CDR3 is 14 amino acids. The CDR3, as DNA: TGTGCCAGTAGTTCCACAGGGGGTAATTCACCCCTCCACTTT. Protein sequence: CASSSTGGNSPLHF.

This clone was seen a handful of times. The chain couples TRBV6-5 to TRBJ2-7, with D tentatively TRBD2 (6 bases). In germline, CDR1 is MNHEY, CDR2 SVGAGI. Deletions cut 6 bases from V and 9 bases from J, with 12 bases between. This CDR3 contains 11 residues. The CDR3 loop reads CASRDGTSQYF. CDR3 sequence (DNA): TGTGCCAGCAGGGACGGGACTTCGCAGTACTTC.